This TCR beta chain appears in the sequencing data of a study of shared clonotypes between healthy human individuals. The protocol was immunoSEQ multiplex PCR, while the TCRdb copy is restricted to in-frame clones and leaves out a portion. The sample consists of 800,000 to 1,200,000 clones, approximately 78% of them appearing once. This clone was detected once. Trimming took 5 bases from V and 0 from J, leaving 4 bases between them. The CDR3 spans 12 residues. From germline, CDR1 is MDHEN and CDR2 SYDVKM. The receptor's source is a man between 18 and 35 years old in good health. Some clones in this sample may be carry-over from other donors' samples. The sample consisted of memory CD4+ T cells from PBMCs. Subset given: CD45RA-negative fraction. This sequence joins TRBV28 and TRBJ1-2; D gene ambiguous. CDR3 protein: CASSATNYGYTF. In DNA form, the CDR3 reads TGTGCCAGCAGTGCCACTAACTATGGCTACACCTTC.